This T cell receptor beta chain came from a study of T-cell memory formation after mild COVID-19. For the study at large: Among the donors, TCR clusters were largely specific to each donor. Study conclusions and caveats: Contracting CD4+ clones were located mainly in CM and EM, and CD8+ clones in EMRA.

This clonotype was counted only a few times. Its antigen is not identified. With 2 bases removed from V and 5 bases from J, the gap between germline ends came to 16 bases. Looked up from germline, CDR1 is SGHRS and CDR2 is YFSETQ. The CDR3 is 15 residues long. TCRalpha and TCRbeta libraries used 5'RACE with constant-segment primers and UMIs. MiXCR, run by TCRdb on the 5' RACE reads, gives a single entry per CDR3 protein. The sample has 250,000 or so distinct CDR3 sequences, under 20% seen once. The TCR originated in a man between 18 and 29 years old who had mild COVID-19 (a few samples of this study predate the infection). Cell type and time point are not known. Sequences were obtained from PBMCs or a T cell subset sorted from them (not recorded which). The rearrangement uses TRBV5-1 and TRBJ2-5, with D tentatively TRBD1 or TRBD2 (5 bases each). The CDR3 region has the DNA TGCGCCAGCAGCTTTGGAGGTGGGGCCCTTGAGACCCAGTACTTC. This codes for CASSFGGGALETQYF.